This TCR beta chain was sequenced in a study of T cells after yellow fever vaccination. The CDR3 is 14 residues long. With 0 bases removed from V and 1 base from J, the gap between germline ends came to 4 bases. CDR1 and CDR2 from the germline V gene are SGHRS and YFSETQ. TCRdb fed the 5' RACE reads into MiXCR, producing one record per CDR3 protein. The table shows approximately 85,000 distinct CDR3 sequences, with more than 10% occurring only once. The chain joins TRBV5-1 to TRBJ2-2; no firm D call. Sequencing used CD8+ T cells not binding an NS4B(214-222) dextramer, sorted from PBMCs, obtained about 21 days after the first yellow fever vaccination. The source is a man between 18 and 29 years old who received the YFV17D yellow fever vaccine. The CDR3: CASSLVRNTGELFF. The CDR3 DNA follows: TGCGCCAGCAGCTTGGTTAGGAACACCGGGGAGCTGTTTTTT.